This T cell receptor beta chain was observed in a study of CD8+CD57+ T cells in acquired aplastic anemia. Study-wide findings and caveats: Sharing between patients and controls was observed for roughly 30 CD8+ CDR3 sequences.

CD8+CD57+ cell expansion, shown by flow cytometry, had occurred in the patients selected for sequencing. All participating patients were living with severe acquired aplastic anemia. Each patient gave a blood sample that was collected before any therapy had been received. Genomic DNA acted as the template from which TCR beta VDJ combination and CDR3 sequence profiling were carried out. In TCRdb, the reads were re-called with MiXCR into one record per CDR3 protein. The sample holds some 160,000 distinct CDR3 sequences; around 48% are singletons and the top ten take more than 30%. Deletions cut 6 bases from V and 0 bases from J, with 17 bases between. CDR3 size: 16 residues. The germline gives CDR1 MNHNS, CDR2 SASEGT. This clonotype was recorded many times. The target antigen is unknown.

The sequencing sample was made of sorted CD4+, CD8+, or CD8+CD57+ T cells (not recorded which) from PBMCs. The source is a human donor with aplastic anemia. The chain recombines TRBV6-1 with TRBJ1-1; D gene ambiguous. CDR3 amino acids: CASSPGPTGVNTEAFF. Written as DNA, the CDR3 is TGTGCCAGCAGCCCTGGGCCAACTGGGGTGAACACTGAAGCTTTCTTT.